This is a list of T cell receptor beta chains from one sample in a study of a mutant IDH1 vaccine in newly diagnosed glioma. Their antigen targets remain unknown. Produced via immunoSEQ multiplex PCR; TCRdb's table is partial and in-frame only. The data hold approximately 12,000 clones, with over 75% observed a single time. The sequencing used PBMCs, collected from a glioma patient whose treatment included an IDH1 peptide vaccine. The receptors originated from a man aged 25-45 years with glioma. Both conserved end residues are trimmed from each CDR3. The order of the fields is J gene, D gene, V gene, CDR3 length, CDR3 protein. A D gene is named only where the DNA matches it firmly.

J gene: TRBJ1-3; D gene: NA; V gene: TRBV7-6; CDR3 length: 13; CDR3 protein: ASSRLTLSGNTIY
J gene: TRBJ2-5; D gene: TRBD2; V gene: TRBV4-2; CDR3 length: 14; CDR3 protein: ASSQPIAGHQETQY
J gene: TRBJ2-1; D gene: TRBD2; V gene: TRBV6-5; CDR3 length: 12; CDR3 protein: ASSSGTSIYEQF
J gene: TRBJ1-1; D gene: NA; V gene: TRBV11-2; CDR3 length: 13; CDR3 protein: ASSLWGQVNTEAF
J gene: TRBJ2-2; D gene: TRBD2; V gene: TRBV19; CDR3 length: 15; CDR3 protein: ASSIDIAGGGTGELF
J gene: TRBJ2-7; D gene: NA; V gene: TRBV27; CDR3 length: 11; CDR3 protein: ASSLKDNYEQY
J gene: TRBJ1-3; D gene: NA; V gene: TRBV6-1; CDR3 length: 12; CDR3 protein: AIQNTFSGNTIY
J gene: TRBJ2-2; D gene: NA; V gene: TRBV6-1; CDR3 length: 12; CDR3 protein: ASRIGGHAGELF
J gene: TRBJ2-5; D gene: NA; V gene: TRBV7-8; CDR3 length: 13; CDR3 protein: ASSLFRLARETQY
J gene: TRBJ1-2; D gene: TRBD1; V gene: TRBV5-5; CDR3 length: 12; CDR3 protein: ASSLGTGNSGYT
J gene: TRBJ2-5; D gene: TRBD2; V gene: TRBV6-1; CDR3 length: 11; CDR3 protein: ASSPGGVETQY
J gene: TRBJ1-2; D gene: NA; V gene: TRBV5-1; CDR3 length: 13; CDR3 protein: ASSPDGTIFYGYT
J gene: TRBJ2-2; D gene: NA; V gene: TRBV21-1; CDR3 length: 13; CDR3 protein: ASSKQGQGVGELF
J gene: TRBJ2-1; D gene: TRBD2; V gene: TRBV27; CDR3 length: 14; CDR3 protein: ASSPGRLAGYNEQF
J gene: TRBJ2-7; D gene: TRBD2; V gene: TRBV6-8; CDR3 length: 16; CDR3 protein: ASSTTGTLAAVGYEQY
J gene: TRBJ2-5; D gene: NA; V gene: TRBV5-1; CDR3 length: 9; CDR3 protein: ASRQQETQY
J gene: TRBJ2-7; D gene: TRBD1; V gene: TRBV19; CDR3 length: 12; CDR3 protein: ASSPQGAVYEQY
J gene: TRBJ2-7; D gene: TRBD2; V gene: TRBV6-1; CDR3 length: 16; CDR3 protein: ASSGGRLAGSGLYEQY
J gene: TRBJ1-5; D gene: NA; V gene: TRBV19; CDR3 length: 12; CDR3 protein: ASSPLAGDQPQH
J gene: TRBJ1-1; D gene: NA; V gene: TRBV13; CDR3 length: 10; CDR3 protein: ASSGENTEAF
J gene: TRBJ2-3; D gene: NA; V gene: TRBV2; CDR3 length: 11; CDR3 protein: ASSPGEGSTQY
J gene: TRBJ1-5; D gene: NA; V gene: TRBV19; CDR3 length: 11; CDR3 protein: ASSIVRGQPQH
J gene: TRBJ2-2; D gene: NA; V gene: TRBV28; CDR3 length: 11; CDR3 protein: ASTLGEAGELF
J gene: TRBJ1-5; D gene: NA; V gene: TRBV21-1; CDR3 length: 11; CDR3 protein: ASSKGADQPQH
J gene: TRBJ1-5; D gene: NA; V gene: TRBV6-1; CDR3 length: 12; CDR3 protein: ASSEGGDRKPQH
J gene: TRBJ2-1; D gene: NA; V gene: TRBV14; CDR3 length: 10; CDR3 protein: ASSPGGSEQF
J gene: TRBJ1-1; D gene: NA; V gene: TRBV16; CDR3 length: 14; CDR3 protein: ASSSKEGPMNTEAF
J gene: TRBJ1-1; D gene: TRBD1; V gene: TRBV5-4; CDR3 length: 11; CDR3 protein: ASTRPGTVEAF
J gene: TRBJ2-3; D gene: TRBD1; V gene: TRBV15; CDR3 length: 13; CDR3 protein: ATTRDRVQTDTQY
J gene: TRBJ2-7; D gene: NA; V gene: TRBV6-1; CDR3 length: 13; CDR3 protein: ASSEQGTLSYEQY
J gene: TRBJ2-7; D gene: TRBD2; V gene: TRBV25-1; CDR3 length: 12; CDR3 protein: ASTPAGGPGEQY
J gene: TRBJ1-2; D gene: TRBD1; V gene: TRBV19; CDR3 length: 12; CDR3 protein: ASRNRDSRMYLT
J gene: TRBJ2-7; D gene: TRBD1; V gene: TRBV29-1; CDR3 length: 12; CDR3 protein: SVEERDRVYEQY
J gene: NA; D gene: TRBD2; V gene: TRBV4-1; CDR3 length: 13; CDR3 protein: ASSQYSGRFYEQY
J gene: TRBJ1-1; D gene: NA; V gene: TRBV2; CDR3 length: 10; CDR3 protein: ASRSGNTEAF
J gene: TRBJ1-2; D gene: TRBD1; V gene: TRBV5-4; CDR3 length: 13; CDR3 protein: ASSQIQGRFYGYT
J gene: TRBJ1-1; D gene: TRBD1; V gene: TRBV5-1; CDR3 length: 15; CDR3 protein: ASSRGQGVLSDTEAF
J gene: TRBJ2-1; D gene: NA; V gene: TRBV11-2; CDR3 length: 9; CDR3 protein: ASSQGNEQF
J gene: TRBJ2-7; D gene: TRBD1; V gene: TRBV4-1; CDR3 length: 12; CDR3 protein: ASSPGQGAYEQY